The next 12 T cell receptor beta chains were all read from a single sample in a study of CXCR3-negative and CXCR3-positive naive CD8 T cells (dated by TCRdb to the late 2010s). No antigen is known for these receptors. For sequencing, a NextSeq 550 was employed. The Human TCR Profiling Kit (MiLaboratory) was used to make UMI-labeled 5' RACE TRB cDNA libraries. TCRdb reanalyzed the reads, keeping one entry per CDR3 protein sequence and omitting DNA. The sample has 140,000 to 150,000 distinct CDR3 sequences on record. Of the sample, approximately 0.27% is held by the ten largest clones. Results the study describes overall, beyond this receptor: Compared with CXCR3-negative naive cells, CXCR3-positive naive cells had TRB CDR3s with higher hydrophobicity (lower Kidera factor 4), lower energy, and higher strength and volume indices.

Sequencing input: naive CXCR3+ CD8+ T cells from blood. The label giving this sample's cell subset or site can be read as: CD45RO-CCR7+CD27+CD95- naive CD8+ T cells expressing CXCR3 (TNR3+). The receptors come from a human donor in good health. Some clones in this sample may be carry-over from other donors' samples.

The chain carries TRBV29-1 and TRBJ1-2; TCRdb lists TRBD1, though no DNA is available to test this call. Germline V CDR1 and CDR2: SQVTM, ANQGSEA. The CDR3 sequence is 11 residues long. The CDR3: CSVTDRGGYTF.

The chain has TRBV7-8 and TRBJ2-2. The CDR3 loop spans 15 amino acids. The V gene's germline CDR1 is SGHVS and CDR2 FQNEAQ. The CDR3 region is CASSLQAANTGELFF.

The chain has TRBV19 and TRBJ2-7; there is no DNA to check the TCRdb D call of TRBD1. This CDR3 region has 12 residues. Germline CDR1 reads LNHDA; CDR2 reads SQIVND (reference sequence). The CDR3 loop is CASSRGAYEQYF.

The chain joins TRBV6-1 to TRBJ1-2; TCRdb calls TRBD1, which cannot be checked without DNA. This CDR3 is built from 15 residues. The germline V gene has CDR1 MNHNS and CDR2 SASEGT. CDR3 region: CASSENRVPFYGYTF.

CDR3 residues: CASSFHRANTEAFF. The V call is TRBV27, the J call TRBJ1-1; TCRdb gives TRBD1 as the D gene, but with no DNA this cannot be confirmed. This CDR3 spans 14 amino acids. CDR1 and CDR2 (germline): MNHEY, SMNVEV (reference sequence).

The chain recombines TRBV28 with TRBJ2-7. The CDR3 is 12 amino acids. Germline lookup yields CDR1 MDHEN and CDR2 SYDVKM. The chain's CDR3 is CASTFRFPEQYF.

V gene TRBV11-3 combines with J gene TRBJ1-4. This CDR3 region has 15 residues. Germline-derived CDR1 and CDR2 are SGHNT and YENEEA. CDR3 residues: CASSHPEGFNEKLFF.

The chain couples TRBV4-2 to TRBJ2-1; no DNA is available, so the TRBD1 call from TCRdb remains unchecked. Germline-derived CDR1 and CDR2 are LGHNA and YNFKEQ. This CDR3 is 17 amino acids long. CDR3 sequence reads: CASSQLPGPRVGNEQFF.

The gene calls are TRBV9 and TRBJ2-2; TCRdb picks TRBD1, but there is no DNA to check that call. The CDR3 runs to 17 residues. Looked up from germline, CDR1 is SGDLS and CDR2 is YYNGEE. CDR3 sequence reads: CASSVTLQGANTGELFF.

The chain uses TRBV6-2 or TRBV6-3 and TRBJ2-2; TCRdb's D call of TRBD2 is untestable without DNA. Looked up from germline, CDR1 is MNHEY and CDR2 is SVGEGT. The CDR3 is 18 amino acids. The CDR3 sequence is CASSYGSWIAENTGELFF.

This chain uses TRBV29-1 with TRBJ2-1. CDR1 and CDR2 from the germline V gene are SQVTM and ANQGSEA. The CDR3 is made up of 16 amino acids. CDR3 sequence: CSVEDPRESSYNEQFF.

The chain joins TRBV10-3 to TRBJ2-1; TCRdb designates TRBD1, a call that cannot be tested without DNA. This CDR3 spans 13 amino acids. Germline values: CDR1 ENHRY, CDR2 SYGVKD. CDR3 protein: CAIPGTGLDEQFF.